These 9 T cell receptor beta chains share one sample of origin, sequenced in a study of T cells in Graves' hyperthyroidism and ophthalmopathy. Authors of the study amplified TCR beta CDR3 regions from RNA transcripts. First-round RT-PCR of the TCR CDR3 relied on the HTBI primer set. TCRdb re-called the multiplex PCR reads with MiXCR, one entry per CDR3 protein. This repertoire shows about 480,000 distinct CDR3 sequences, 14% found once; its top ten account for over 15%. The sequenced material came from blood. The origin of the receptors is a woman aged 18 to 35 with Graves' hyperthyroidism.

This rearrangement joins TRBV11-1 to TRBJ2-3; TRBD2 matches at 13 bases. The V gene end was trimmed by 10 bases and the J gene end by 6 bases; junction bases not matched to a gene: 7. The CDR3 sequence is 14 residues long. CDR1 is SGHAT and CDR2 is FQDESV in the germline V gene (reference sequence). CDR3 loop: CATGGTSGKDTQYF. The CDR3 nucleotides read TGTGCCACGGGGGGGACTAGCGGGAAGGATACGCAGTATTTT.

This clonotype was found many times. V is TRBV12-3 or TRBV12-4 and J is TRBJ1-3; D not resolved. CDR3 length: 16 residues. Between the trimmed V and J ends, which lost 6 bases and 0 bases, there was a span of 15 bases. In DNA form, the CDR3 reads TGTGCCAGCAGCTCACCGACGGTTAACTCTGGAAACACCATATATTTT. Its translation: CASSSPTVNSGNTIYF.

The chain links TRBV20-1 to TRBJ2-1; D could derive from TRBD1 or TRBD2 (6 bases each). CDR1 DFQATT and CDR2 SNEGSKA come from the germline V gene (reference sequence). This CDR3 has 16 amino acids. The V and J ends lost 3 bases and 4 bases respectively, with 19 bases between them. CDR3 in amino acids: CSASSLTRGTYNEQFF. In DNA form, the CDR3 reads TGCAGTGCTAGTTCCTTGACTAGGGGGACTTACAATGAGCAGTTCTTC.

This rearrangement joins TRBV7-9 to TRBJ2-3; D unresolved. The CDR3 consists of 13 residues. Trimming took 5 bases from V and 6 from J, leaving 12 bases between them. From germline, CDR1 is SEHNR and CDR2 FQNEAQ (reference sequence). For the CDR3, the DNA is TGTGCCAGCAGCGGGTACTCCTTCGATACGCAGTATTTT. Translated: CASSGYSFDTQYF.

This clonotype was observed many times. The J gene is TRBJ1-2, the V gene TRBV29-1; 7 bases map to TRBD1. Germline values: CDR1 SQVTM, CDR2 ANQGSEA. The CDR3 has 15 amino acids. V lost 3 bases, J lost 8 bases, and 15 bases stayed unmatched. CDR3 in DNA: TGCAGCGTTGAGGACCGACAGGGACCCAGCGTAGGCTACACCTTC. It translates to CSVEDRQGPSVGYTF.

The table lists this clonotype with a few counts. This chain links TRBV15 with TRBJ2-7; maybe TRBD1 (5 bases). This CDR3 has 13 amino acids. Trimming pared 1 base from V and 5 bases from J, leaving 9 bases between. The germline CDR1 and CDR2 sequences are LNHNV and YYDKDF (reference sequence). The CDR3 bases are TGTGCCACCAGCAGAGGAACAGGTAACGAGCAGTACTTC. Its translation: CATSRGTGNEQYF. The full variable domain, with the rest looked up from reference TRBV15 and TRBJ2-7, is DAMVIQNPRYQVTQFGKPVTLSCSQTLNHNVMYWYQQKSSQAPKLLFHYYDKDFNNEADTPDNFQSRRPNTSFCFLDIRSPGLGDTAMYLCATSRGTGNEQYFGPGTRLTVT.

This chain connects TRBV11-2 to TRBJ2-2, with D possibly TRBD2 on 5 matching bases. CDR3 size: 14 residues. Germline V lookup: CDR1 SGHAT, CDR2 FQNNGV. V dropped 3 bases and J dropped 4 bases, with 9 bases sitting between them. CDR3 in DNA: TGTGCCAGCAGCTTTAACCGGGGCACCGGGGAGCTGTTTTTT. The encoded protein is CASSFNRGTGELFF.

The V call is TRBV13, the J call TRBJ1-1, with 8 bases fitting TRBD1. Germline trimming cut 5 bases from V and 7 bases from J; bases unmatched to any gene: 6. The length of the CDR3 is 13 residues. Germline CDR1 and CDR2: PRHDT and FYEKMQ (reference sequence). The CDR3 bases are TGTGCCAGCAGCCCGGACAGGGCTGGTGAAGCTTTCTTT. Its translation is CASSPDRAGEAFF.

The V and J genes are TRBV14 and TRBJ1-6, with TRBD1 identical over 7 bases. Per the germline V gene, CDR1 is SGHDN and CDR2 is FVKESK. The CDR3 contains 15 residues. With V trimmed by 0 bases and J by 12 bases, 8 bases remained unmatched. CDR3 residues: CASSQDVRGDLPLHF. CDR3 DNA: TGTGCCAGCAGCCAAGATGTCAGGGGGGATTTACCCCTCCACTTT.